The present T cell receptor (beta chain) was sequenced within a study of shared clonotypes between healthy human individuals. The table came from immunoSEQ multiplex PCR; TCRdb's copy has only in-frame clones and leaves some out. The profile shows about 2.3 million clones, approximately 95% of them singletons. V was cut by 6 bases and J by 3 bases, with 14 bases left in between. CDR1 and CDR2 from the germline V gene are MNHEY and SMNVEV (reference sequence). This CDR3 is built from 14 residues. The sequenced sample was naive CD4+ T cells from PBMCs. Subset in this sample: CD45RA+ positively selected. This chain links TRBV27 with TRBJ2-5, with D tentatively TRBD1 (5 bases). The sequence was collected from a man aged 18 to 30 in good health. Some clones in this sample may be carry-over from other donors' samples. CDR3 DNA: TGTGCCAGCAGGCTGCAGGGTGGGGAAGAGACCCAGTACTTC. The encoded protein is CASRLQGGEETQYF.